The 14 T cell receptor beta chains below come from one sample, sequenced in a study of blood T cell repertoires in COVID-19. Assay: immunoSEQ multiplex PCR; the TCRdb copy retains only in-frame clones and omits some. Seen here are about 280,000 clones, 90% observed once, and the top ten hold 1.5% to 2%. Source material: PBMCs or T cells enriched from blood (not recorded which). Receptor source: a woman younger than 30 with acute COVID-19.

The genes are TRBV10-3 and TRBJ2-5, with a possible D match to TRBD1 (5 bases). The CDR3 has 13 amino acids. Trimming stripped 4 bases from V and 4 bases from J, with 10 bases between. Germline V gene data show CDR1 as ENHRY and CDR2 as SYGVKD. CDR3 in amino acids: CAISGRQIETQYF. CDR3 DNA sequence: TGTGCCATCAGTGGCCGACAGATAGAGACCCAGTACTTC.

The CDR3 DNA reads as TGTGCCAGCAGTTTCAGGGCTGGAAACACCATATATTTT. It is translated as CASSFRAGNTIYF. The chain couples TRBV6-5 to TRBJ1-3; TRBD1 is a possible D gene (5 bases). This CDR3 has 13 residues. Germline CDR1 is MNHEY and CDR2 is SVGAGI. Trimming cost V 4 bases and J 2 bases, with 6 bases left between them.

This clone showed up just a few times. The CDR3 DNA sequence: TGTGCCAGCAGCTTAATGCGGGAGTCTAAGGAGCAGTACTTC. It yields the protein CASSLMRESKEQYF. The rearrangement joins TRBV7-3 to TRBJ2-7, with 7 bases matching TRBD2. J was trimmed by 7 bases and V by 1 base; bases with no gene match: 7. CDR1 and CDR2 from the germline V gene are SGHTA and FQGTGA. This CDR3 is 14 amino acids long. The full variable domain, in which reference TRBV7-3 and TRBJ2-7 provide the parts outside the CDR3, is GAGVSQTPSNKVTEKGKYVELRCDPISGHTALYWYRQSLGQGPEFLIYFQGTGAADDSGLPNDRFFAVRPEGSVSTLKIQRTERGDSAVYLCASSLMRESKEQYFGPGTRLTVT.

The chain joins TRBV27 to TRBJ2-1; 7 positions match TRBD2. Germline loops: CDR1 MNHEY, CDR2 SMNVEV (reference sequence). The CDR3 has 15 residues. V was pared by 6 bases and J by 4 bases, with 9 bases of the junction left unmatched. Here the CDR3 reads CASSALAELYNEQFF. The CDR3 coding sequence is TGTGCCAGCAGCGCCCTAGCGGAACTATACAATGAGCAGTTCTTC.

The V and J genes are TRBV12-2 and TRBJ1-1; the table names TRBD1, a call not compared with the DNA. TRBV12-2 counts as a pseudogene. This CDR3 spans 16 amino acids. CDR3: CASRLDLFNSYTEAFF. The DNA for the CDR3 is TGTGCAAGTCGCTTAGACCTCTTTAACAGCTACACTGAAGCTTTCTTT.

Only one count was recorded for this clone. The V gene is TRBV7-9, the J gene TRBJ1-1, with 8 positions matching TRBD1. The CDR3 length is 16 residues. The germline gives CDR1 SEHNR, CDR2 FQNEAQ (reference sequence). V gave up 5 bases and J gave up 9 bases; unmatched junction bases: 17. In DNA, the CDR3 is TGTGCCAGCAGCCCGAGGGTGACAGGGGCGACGGGGAAAGCTTTCTTT. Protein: CASSPRVTGATGKAFF.

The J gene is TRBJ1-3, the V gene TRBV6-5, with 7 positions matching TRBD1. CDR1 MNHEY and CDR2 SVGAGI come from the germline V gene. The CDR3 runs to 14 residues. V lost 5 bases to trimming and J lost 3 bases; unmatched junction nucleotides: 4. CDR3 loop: CASSQTGNGNTIYF. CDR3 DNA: TGTGCCAGCAGTCAGACAGGGAATGGAAACACCATATATTTT.

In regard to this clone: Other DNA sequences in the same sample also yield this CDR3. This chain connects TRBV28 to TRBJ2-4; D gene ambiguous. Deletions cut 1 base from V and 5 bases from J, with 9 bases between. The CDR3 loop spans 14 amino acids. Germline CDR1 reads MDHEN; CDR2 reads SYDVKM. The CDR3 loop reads CASSLSGGENIQYF. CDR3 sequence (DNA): TGTGCCAGCAGTTTATCTGGCGGAGAAAACATTCAGTACTTC.

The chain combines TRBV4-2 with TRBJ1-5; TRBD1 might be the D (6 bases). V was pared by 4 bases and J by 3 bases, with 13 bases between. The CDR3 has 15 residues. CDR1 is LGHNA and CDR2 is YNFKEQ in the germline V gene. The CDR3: CASSRTGLINQPQHF. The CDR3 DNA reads TGTGCCAGCAGCCGCACAGGGTTGATCAATCAGCCCCAGCATTTT.

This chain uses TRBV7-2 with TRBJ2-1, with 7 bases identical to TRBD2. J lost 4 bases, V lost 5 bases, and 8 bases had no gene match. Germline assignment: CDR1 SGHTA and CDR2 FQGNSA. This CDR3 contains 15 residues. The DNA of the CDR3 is TGTGCCAGCAGCACGGGCGGGAGTGGGTACAATGAGCAGTTCTTC. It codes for CASSTGGSGYNEQFF.

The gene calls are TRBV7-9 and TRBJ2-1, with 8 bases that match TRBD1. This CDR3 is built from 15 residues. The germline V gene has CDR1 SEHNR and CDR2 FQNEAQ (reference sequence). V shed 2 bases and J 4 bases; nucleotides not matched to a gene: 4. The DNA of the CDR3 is TGTGCCAGCAGCTTAAATACAGGGGGGTACAATGAGCAGTTCTTC. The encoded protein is CASSLNTGGYNEQFF.

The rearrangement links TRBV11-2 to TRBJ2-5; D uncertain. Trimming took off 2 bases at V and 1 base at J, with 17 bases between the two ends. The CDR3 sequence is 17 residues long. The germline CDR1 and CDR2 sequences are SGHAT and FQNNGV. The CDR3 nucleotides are TGTGCCAGCAGCTTATTAGGCCTGACTCACCTCCAAGAGACCCAGTACTTC. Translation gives CASSLLGLTHLQETQYF. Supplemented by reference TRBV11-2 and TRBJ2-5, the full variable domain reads EAGVAQSPRYKIIEKRQSVAFWCNPISGHATLYWYQQILGQGPKLLIQFQNNGVVDDSQLPKDRFSAERLKGVDSTLKIQPAKLEDSAVYLCASSLLGLTHLQETQYFGPGTRLLVL.

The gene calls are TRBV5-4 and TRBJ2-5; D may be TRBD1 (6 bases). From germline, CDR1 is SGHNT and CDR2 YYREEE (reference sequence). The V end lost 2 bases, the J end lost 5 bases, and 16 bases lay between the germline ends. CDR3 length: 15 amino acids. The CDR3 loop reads CASSFAGRGGETQYF. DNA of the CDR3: TGTGCCAGCAGCTTTGCCGGCAGGGGCGGGGAGACCCAGTACTTC.

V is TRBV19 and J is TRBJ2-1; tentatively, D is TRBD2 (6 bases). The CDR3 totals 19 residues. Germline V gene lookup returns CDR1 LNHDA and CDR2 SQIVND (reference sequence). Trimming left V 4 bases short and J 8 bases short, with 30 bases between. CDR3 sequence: CASSTLKIRDLRRTDEQFF. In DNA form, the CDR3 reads TGTGCCAGTAGTACCCTAAAAATCCGGGACTTGCGGAGGACCGATGAGCAGTTCTTC. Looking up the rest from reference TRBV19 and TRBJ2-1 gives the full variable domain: DGGITQSPKYLFRKEGQNVTLSCEQNLNHDAMYWYRQDPGQGLRLIYYSQIVNDFQKGDIAEGYSVSREKKESFPLTVTSAQKNPTAFYLCASSTLKIRDLRRTDEQFFGPGTRLTVL.